This T cell receptor beta chain appears in the sequencing data of a study of blood T cell repertoires in COVID-19. Overall study context: COVID-19 samples collected from the United States, Italy and Spain covered acute and convalescent phases. PBMCs, B-cell-depleted T cells, or T cells provided the cDNA or gDNA that made up the material.

The V and J ends lost 4 bases and 6 bases respectively, with 4 bases between them. This CDR3 region has 12 residues. Germline loops: CDR1 MGHRA, CDR2 YSYEKL. Authors' analysis steps: From reference gene primer amplification, estimates of nucleated cell counts were derived. TCRdb's copy holds only in-frame clones and misses some; the assay was immunoSEQ multiplex PCR. D and trimming come from the DNA, and the V and J calls and clone size come from that table. The sample has about 180,000 clones; around 88% are singletons. The chain links TRBV4-1 to TRBJ2-6, with no clear D. The origin of this receptor is a woman aged 25 to 39 with acute or convalescent COVID-19. Sequenced input: peripheral blood. DNA for the CDR3: TGCGCCAGCAGCCTTCTGGCCAACGTCCTGACTTTC. It translates to CASSLLANVLTF.